Here is one TCR beta chain with its context. Its antigen is still unknown. The method was immunoSEQ multiplex PCR; TCRdb's version includes in-frame clones alone and lacks a portion of them. The sample consists of 150,000 to 200,000 clones, about 88% of them appearing once. These data are taken from a study of T cell responses to AZD1222 COVID-19 vaccine. Study overall: Pooling of second doses given at about 4 or about 12 weeks was done. Findings and limits, study-wide: Unmutated variant regions are reportedly targeted by nearly half of spike-specific TCRs. The study sampled repertoires only after the peak T cell response. Spike-wide vaccine-associated CD4 TCRs dominated at 160-218 and 743-854.

In germline, CDR1 is MNHEY, CDR2 SVGAGI. V dropped 6 bases and J dropped 15; count of bases not matched to a gene: 5. The CDR3 is 11 residues long. Sequencing was performed on peripheral blood, taken on day 0 of AZD1222 vaccination. The clonotype was recovered from an adult in good health. The chain has TRBV6-5 and TRBJ2-1; 10 bases line up with TRBD2. In DNA form, the CDR3 reads TGTGCCAGCAGGTCAGCGGGAGGGGTGTTCTTC. This codes for CASRSAGGVFF.